The entry that follows covers one T cell receptor (beta chain) sequence. Its antigen is not known. The data stem from a study of OX40 agonist ivuxolimab in advanced cancers. About the study: Treatment of patients was with ivuxolimab, an agonistic anti-OX40 (CD134) antibody. A mean age of roughly 62 years, range about 20 to 85, was recorded, and about 83% were male. Study-level results: There were also nonresponders showing low normalized T-cell clonal expansion.

The CDR3 loop spans 14 amino acids. Trimming removed 5 bases from V and 7 bases from J, with 17 bases in between. CDR1 SEHNR and CDR2 FQNEAQ come from the germline V gene (reference sequence). Blood sampling took place at baseline, cycle 4 day 1, and cycle 7 day 1. Sequenced by immunoSEQ multiplex PCR; TCRdb stores in-frame clones only, minus some. The table shows about 98,000 clones, with 85% to 95% occurring only once. V usage is TRBV7-9 and J usage is TRBJ1-2; no clear D. The TCR originated in an adult with an advanced solid tumor such as melanoma, head and neck, liver or kidney cancer. The sequenced sample was CD4+ or CD8+ T cells sorted from blood, obtained in a trial of the OX40 agonist ivuxolimab. The CDR3 DNA reads as TGTGCCAGCAGCCCCACCGCCCCAGAGCCTGGCTACACCTTC. This gives the protein CASSPTAPEPGYTF. Variable domain in full (rest from reference TRBV7-9 and TRBJ1-2): DTGVSQNPRHKITKRGQNVTFRCDPISEHNRLYWYRQTLGQGPEFLTYFQNEAQLEKSRLLSDRFSAERPKGSFSTLEIQRTEQGDSAMYLCASSPTAPEPGYTFGSGTRLTVV.